This passage covers 3 T cell receptor beta chains from one sample sequenced in a study of blood T cell repertoires in COVID-19. The method was immunoSEQ multiplex PCR; TCRdb's version includes in-frame clones alone and lacks a portion of them. Here the sample spans roughly 200,000 clones, about 88% being singletons. Sample: PBMCs or T cells enriched from blood (not recorded which). The source of these receptors is a woman in her 30s who had recovered from COVID-19.

In the case of this clone: An end of the junction differs from the germline gene, which may be a read error. The chain recombines TRBV4-2 with TRBJ1-6, with D hard to call. The CDR3 loop spans 15 amino acids. Per the germline V gene, CDR1 is LGHNA and CDR2 is YNFKEQ. The CDR3 region is CASSQDQAQNSPLHF. The DNA for the CDR3 is TGTGCCAGCAGCCAAGACCAGGCTCAAAATTCGCCCCTCCACTTT.

This chain connects TRBV5-4 to TRBJ1-2; D not certain. The germline V gene has CDR1 SGHNT and CDR2 YYREEE (reference sequence). V dropped 5 bases and J dropped 6 bases, with 17 bases sitting between them. This CDR3 contains 14 residues. The CDR3 region has the DNA TGTGCCAGCAGTCCTATGAGTGAGCCCGATGGCTACACCTTC. Translated, it gives CASSPMSEPDGYTF.

The chain uses TRBV6-2 or TRBV6-3 and TRBJ2-2; 11 positions agree with TRBD2. Germline assignment: CDR1 MNHEY and CDR2 SVGEGT. With V trimmed by 4 bases and J by 7 bases, 5 bases remained unmatched. The CDR3 consists of 15 residues. This CDR3 is CASSSGLAGHGELFF. CDR3 in DNA: TGTGCCAGCAGTTCCGGACTAGCGGGTCACGGGGAGCTGTTTTTT.